Presented here are 9 T cell receptor beta chains from one specimen sequenced in a study of cytomegalovirus exposure and HLA in healthy donors. The PCR used 60 Vbeta and 13 Jbeta primers. The table came from immunoSEQ multiplex PCR; TCRdb's copy has only in-frame clones and leaves some out. In the table there are more than 90,000 clones, about four fifths of which are singletons. Sequences were obtained from PBMCs. The receptors were gathered from a human donor in good health.

The V gene is TRBV5-4, the J gene TRBJ1-6, with 9 bases that match TRBD1. The germline gives CDR1 SGHNT, CDR2 YYREEE (reference sequence). This CDR3 is built from 16 residues. Trimming took 4 bases from V and 6 from J; bases not matched to a gene: 8. The CDR3 DNA is TGTGCCAGCAGCCCCGGGACAGGGAGAACTAATTCACCCCTCCACTTT. This sequence encodes CASSPGTGRTNSPLHF.

This clone has just one count. This chain joins TRBV21-1 and TRBJ1-1; the table assigns TRBD1, which was not confirmed against the DNA. TRBV21-1 is described as a pseudogene. The CDR3 is made up of 16 amino acids. Here the CDR3 DNA reads TGTGCCAGCAGCAATGGGTCAGGGGGAATGAACACTGAAGCTTTCTTT. Its protein is CASSNGSGGMNTEAFF.

This chain joins TRBV5-1 and TRBJ2-7; no firm D call. V was pared by 0 bases and J by 3 bases, with 13 bases between. The CDR3 covers 15 residues. Germline V gene sequence: CDR1 SGHRS, CDR2 YFSETQ. CDR3 DNA: TGCGCCAGCAGCTTGGAACCTTCTCAGGTCTACGAGCAGTACTTC. This gives the protein CASSLEPSQVYEQYF.

The V call is TRBV7-9, the J call TRBJ1-2; no firm D call. The CDR3 extends over 14 amino acids. The germline V gene encodes CDR1 SEHNR and CDR2 FQNEAQ (reference sequence). V gave up 3 bases and J gave up 5 bases, with 13 bases separating them. CDR3 sequence: CASSLRAGVYGYTF. CDR3 sequence (DNA): TGTGCCAGCAGCTTGAGGGCAGGAGTGTATGGCTACACCTTC.

The chain combines TRBV11-3 with TRBJ2-2, with TRBD1 matching over 10 bases. Trimming at V came to 3 bases and at J to 4 bases, leaving 2 bases not matched to a gene. Germline lookup yields CDR1 SGHNT and CDR2 YENEEA. This CDR3 region has 15 residues. The CDR3 DNA reads as TGTGCCAGCAGCTTCGGACAGGGGGGCACCGGGGAGCTGTTTTTT. This gives the protein CASSFGQGGTGELFF.

V is TRBV6-1 and J is TRBJ2-2, with 7 bases fitting TRBD2. The CDR3 has 17 residues. The ends lost 2 bases at V and 6 bases at J; junction bases unmatched: 12. Germline V lookup: CDR1 MNHNS, CDR2 SASEGT. The CDR3 sequence: CASSETGAGPTSGELFF. CDR3 nucleotides: TGTGCCAGCAGTGAAACTGGAGCGGGACCCACATCCGGGGAGCTGTTTTTT.

As concerns this clone: The junction departs from germline at one end; a sequencing error may be responsible. This chain joins TRBV5-4 and TRBJ1-2; a weak D match, TRBD1 (5 bases). This CDR3 is 14 amino acids long. CDR1 SGHNT and CDR2 YYREEE come from the germline V gene (reference sequence). The DNA for the CDR3 is TGTGCCAGCAGTTTGGCTGGACAAGACTATGGCTACACCTTC. Its translation: CASSLAGQDYGYTF.

V and J are TRBV5-1 and TRBJ2-2; TRBD2 agrees at 9 bases. CDR1 is SGHRS and CDR2 is YFSETQ in the germline V gene. V trimming: 4 bases; J trimming: 2 bases; junction bases outside the gene matches: 6. This CDR3 has 16 amino acids. The CDR3: CASSSAGGRNTGELFF. CDR3 nucleotide sequence: TGCGCCAGCAGCAGCGCGGGGGGGCGAAACACCGGGGAGCTGTTTTTT.

V usage is TRBV15 and J usage is TRBJ1-4; D is uncertain. The CDR3 runs 15 residues. Germline lookup yields CDR1 LNHNV and CDR2 YYDKDF (reference sequence). The germline V and J ends were trimmed by 0 bases and 7 bases, with 12 bases remaining between them. As DNA, the CDR3 is TGTGCCACCAGCAGAGAACTCGCAAAGAGTGAAAAACTGTTTTTT. Translation gives CATSRELAKSEKLFF.